Shown below are 16 T cell receptor beta chains from a single sample sequenced in a study of Ad26.COV2.S vaccination and SARS-CoV-2 variants. Profiled with immunoSEQ multiplex PCR; TCRdb holds only in-frame clones, not every one. The sample lists 410,000 or so clones; 92% were seen once. As to treatment: around 19 received Ad26.COV2.S at low or high dose, single or two shots; about 5 received placebo; per-sample allocation not given. The investigators took samples on day 63 after the first vaccine or placebo injection. This specimen was peripheral blood, taken in a trial of Ad26.COV2.S vaccine versus placebo. The source of these receptors is a person between 18 and 65 years old who received the Ad26.COV2.S COVID-19 vaccine or a placebo.

The chain has TRBV10-1 and TRBJ2-7; 9 positions agree with TRBD1. Trimming at V came to 0 bases and at J to 7 bases, leaving 16 bases not matched to a gene. CDR3 length: 18 residues. Per germline, CDR1 WNHNN and CDR2 SYGVQD (reference sequence). In nucleotides, the CDR3 is TGCGCCAGCAGTGAGTCGAGGACCCCCCGGACAGGGGTTTGGGAGCAGTACTTC. Translated: CASSESRTPRTGVWEQYF.

This chain uses TRBV29-1 with TRBJ2-2; D is tentatively TRBD1 or TRBD2 (6 bases each). Looked up from germline, CDR1 is SQVTM and CDR2 is ANQGSEA. Trimming shortened V by 4 bases and J by 5 bases, and 20 bases separated the two germline ends. The CDR3 is 16 amino acids. The CDR3: CSVGTSGAVKTGELFF. CDR3 sequence (DNA): TGCAGCGTTGGGACCTCGGGGGCGGTAAAAACCGGGGAGCTGTTTTTT.

This clone came up a few times. V is TRBV7-2 and J is TRBJ2-5, with 10 bases lining up with TRBD2. The CDR3 has 16 residues. Germline lookup yields CDR1 SGHTA and CDR2 FQGNSA. V lost 4 bases, J lost 2 bases, and 7 bases stayed unmatched. The CDR3: CASSYRSGGVQETQYF. The CDR3 nucleotides are TGTGCCAGCAGCTATAGAAGCGGGGGGGTGCAAGAGACCCAGTACTTC. The entire variable domain, with the rest obtained from reference TRBV7-2 and TRBJ2-5, is as follows: GAGVSQSPSNKVTEKGKDVELRCDPISGHTALYWYRQSLGQGLEFLIYFQGNSAPDKSGLPSDRFSAERTGGSVSTLTIQRTQQEDSAVYLCASSYRSGGVQETQYFGPGTRLLVL.

The chain links TRBV20-1 to TRBJ2-3; 9 bases align to TRBD2. V gave up 3 bases and J gave up 1 base; unmatched junction bases: 2. CDR3 length equals 14 residues. From germline, CDR1 is DFQATT and CDR2 SNEGSKA (reference sequence). The CDR3 DNA is TGCAGTGCTAGTTGGACTAGCGGCACAGATACGCAGTATTTT. Amino acid sequence: CSASWTSGTDTQYF.

The chain combines TRBV6-5 with TRBJ1-1; TRBD1 matches at 8 bases. Germline values: CDR1 MNHEY, CDR2 SVGAGI. After removal of 5 bases from V and 2 bases from J, the junction contained 4 bases not matched to a gene. This CDR3 is built from 14 residues. CDR3 region: CASSRDRSNTEAFF. CDR3 nucleotide sequence: TGTGCCAGCAGTAGGGACAGGAGCAACACTGAAGCTTTCTTT.

The chain joins TRBV5-6 to TRBJ2-7; 7 bases match TRBD1. Trimming at V came to 4 bases and at J to 1 base, leaving 8 bases not matched to a gene. This CDR3 is 15 amino acids long. Germline V CDR1 and CDR2: SGHDT, YYEEEE. The CDR3 DNA is TGTGCCAGCAGCCCCGGACAGGCTACGTCCTACGAGCAGTACTTC. Translating gives CASSPGQATSYEQYF.

The CDR3 nucleotides read TGTGCCACCAGACCCCGGACAACCCCGTATAGCAATCAGCCCCAGCATTTT. Protein product: CATRPRTTPYSNQPQHF. This sequence joins TRBV24-1 and TRBJ1-5; TRBD1 might be the D (5 bases). Per the germline V gene, CDR1 is KGHDR and CDR2 is SFDVKD. This CDR3 spans 17 amino acids. Trimming pared 7 bases from V and 0 bases from J, leaving 18 bases between.

The CDR3 region has the DNA TGTGCCAGCAGCACAGAACCGGGACACGCTGAAAAAGAGACCCAGTACTTC. This encodes CASSTEPGHAEKETQYF. The rearrangement uses TRBV9 and TRBJ2-5, with D tentatively TRBD1 (6 bases). Per germline, CDR1 SGDLS and CDR2 YYNGEE. Trimming took 4 bases from V and 3 from J, leaving 22 bases between them. The CDR3 runs to 17 residues.

The J gene is TRBJ1-3, the V gene TRBV7-6; no definite D call. The CDR3 extends over 16 amino acids. The ends were cut back, 1 base at V and 3 bases at J, with 13 bases in the middle. CDR1 is SGHVS and CDR2 is FNYEAQ in the germline V gene. CDR3 nucleotides: TGTGCCAGCAGCTTAGTAGGACGCTCGATTGGAAACACCATATATTTT. Protein sequence: CASSLVGRSIGNTIYF.

The J gene is TRBJ2-1, the V gene TRBV4-1; 10 bases are shared with TRBD1. This CDR3 is 16 amino acids long. Germline V lookup: CDR1 MGHRA, CDR2 YSYEKL. Trimming cost V 0 bases and J 8 bases; bases outside gene matches: 7. CDR3 loop: CASSQEGTGVLDEQFF. In nucleotides, the CDR3 is TGCGCCAGCAGCCAAGAAGGGACAGGGGTACTCGATGAGCAGTTCTTC.

This clone appeared once. The gene calls are TRBV7-2 and TRBJ2-7; no clear D gene. V lost 1 base and J 3 bases, leaving 7 bases between the germline ends. The CDR3 spans 13 residues. The V gene's germline CDR1 is SGHTA and CDR2 FQGNSA. CDR3 coding DNA: TGTGCCAGCAGCTTAGTAGACTTCTACGAGCAGTACTTC. As protein: CASSLVDFYEQYF.

This clone was observed a handful of times. The rearrangement joins TRBV5-4 to TRBJ2-2, with a weak D call TRBD2 (5 bases). Trimming pared 10 bases from V and 4 bases from J, leaving 11 bases between. The V gene's germline CDR1 is SGHNT and CDR2 YYREEE (reference sequence). This CDR3 region has 12 residues. The CDR3 coding sequence is TGTGCCGACCGAAGCGGCACCGGGGAGCTGTTTTTT. It encodes CADRSGTGELFF.

The CDR3 nucleotides are TGTGCCAGCACCCCGGGACAGAGTAATGAAAAACTGTTTTTT. This encodes CASTPGQSNEKLFF. The V and J genes are TRBV2 and TRBJ1-4; 7 bases are a match to TRBD1. This CDR3 has 14 amino acids. From germline, CDR1 is SNHLY and CDR2 FYNNEI. V dropped 7 bases and J dropped 4; count of bases not matched to a gene: 6.

This chain uses TRBV19 with TRBJ1-1; perhaps TRBD1 as D (5 bases). Trimming left V 6 bases short and J 5 bases short, with 16 bases between. CDR3 length: 14 amino acids. The germline CDR1 and CDR2 sequences are LNHDA and SQIVND (reference sequence). Here the CDR3 reads CASRTVGGWTEAFF. The CDR3, as DNA: TGTGCCAGTAGGACAGTTGGTGGTTGGACTGAAGCTTTCTTT.

V gene TRBV29-1 combines with J gene TRBJ2-7; TRBD1 matches at 9 bases. Trimming at V came to 6 bases and at J to 0 bases, leaving 9 bases not matched to a gene. CDR1 is SQVTM, CDR2 ANQGSEA, per germline. The CDR3 has 15 amino acids. The CDR3, as DNA: TGCAGCGTCGGCGGGACAGGGAAGAGCTCCTACGAGCAGTACTTC. Protein sequence: CSVGGTGKSSYEQYF.

J is TRBJ2-2 and V is TRBV28; no clear D gene. The CDR3 extends over 18 amino acids. V lost 2 bases and J lost 3, with 19 bases in between. Looked up from germline, CDR1 is MDHEN and CDR2 is SYDVKM. The chain's CDR3 is CASSLIRRSRRDTGELFF. Written as DNA, the CDR3 is TGTGCCAGCAGTTTAATCCGCCGCTCCAGAAGAGACACCGGGGAGCTGTTTTTT.